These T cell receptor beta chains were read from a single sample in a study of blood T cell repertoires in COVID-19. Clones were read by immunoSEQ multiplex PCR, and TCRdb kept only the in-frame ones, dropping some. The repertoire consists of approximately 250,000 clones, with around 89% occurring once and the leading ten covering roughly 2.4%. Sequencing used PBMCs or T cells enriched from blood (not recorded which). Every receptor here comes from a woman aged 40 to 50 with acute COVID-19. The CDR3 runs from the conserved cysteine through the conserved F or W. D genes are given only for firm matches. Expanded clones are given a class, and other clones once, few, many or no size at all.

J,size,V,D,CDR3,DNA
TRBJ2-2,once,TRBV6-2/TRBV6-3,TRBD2,CASSRGTSATGELFF,TGTGCCAGCAGTCGCGGGACTAGCGCCACCGGGGAGCTGTTTTTT
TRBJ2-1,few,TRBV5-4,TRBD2,CASSFGLAENNEQFF,TGTGCCAGCAGCTTCGGACTAGCGGAAAACAATGAGCAGTTCTTC
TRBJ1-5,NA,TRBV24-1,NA,CATRASGINQPQHF,TGTGCCACCAGAGCCTCAGGGATCAATCAGCCCCAGCATTTT
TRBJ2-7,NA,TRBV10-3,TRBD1,CAINGRDRAYEQYF,TGTGCCATCAACGGACGGGACAGGGCCTACGAGCAGTACTTC
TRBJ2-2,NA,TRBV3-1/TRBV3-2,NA,CASNKQGLSTGELFF,TGTGCCAGCAACAAACAGGGCCTTAGCACCGGGGAGCTGTTTTTT
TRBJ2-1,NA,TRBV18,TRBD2,CASSPTNPGTSGRDNEQFF,TGTGCCAGCTCACCAACTAATCCCGGGACTAGCGGGAGGGACAATGAGCAGTTCTTC
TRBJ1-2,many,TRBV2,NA,CASTPGAAYGYTF,TGTGCCAGCACCCCAGGGGCAGCATATGGCTACACCTTC
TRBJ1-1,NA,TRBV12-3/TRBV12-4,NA,CASSPPRATEAFF,TGTGCCAGCAGTCCCCCCAGGGCCACTGAAGCTTTCTTT
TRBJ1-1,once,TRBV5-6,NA,CASSLGGLRNTEAFF,TGTGCCAGCAGCTTGGGGGGACTCCGGAACACTGAAGCTTTCTTT
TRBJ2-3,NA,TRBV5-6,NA,CASSFGTNGDTQYF,TGTGCCAGCAGCTTCGGAACTAACGGAGATACGCAGTATTTT
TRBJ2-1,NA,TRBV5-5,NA,CASSLGQSSYNEQFF,TGTGCCAGCAGCTTGGGACAGAGCTCCTACAATGAGCAGTTCTTC
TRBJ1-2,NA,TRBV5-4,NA,CASSSGVLKNYGYTF,TGTGCCAGCAGCTCGGGAGTCCTAAAAAACTATGGCTACACCTTC
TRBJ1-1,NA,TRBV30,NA,CAWSVRGARTEAFF,TGTGCCTGGAGTGTACGGGGGGCGCGGACTGAAGCTTTCTTT
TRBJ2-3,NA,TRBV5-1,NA,CASSSGQRRSSTDTQYF,TGCGCCAGCAGCTCCGGACAGCGGCGATCCAGCACAGATACGCAGTATTTT
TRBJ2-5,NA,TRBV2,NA,CASSVIPGETQYF,TGTGCCAGCAGCGTCATCCCGGGGGAGACCCAGTACTTC
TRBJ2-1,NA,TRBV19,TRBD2,CASSIRGTSGSISNEQFF,TGTGCCAGTAGTATCCGGGGGACTAGCGGGAGTATAAGCAATGAGCAGTTCTTC
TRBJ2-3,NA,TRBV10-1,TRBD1,CASSSRGTDTQYF,TGCGCCAGCAGCTCCAGGGGGACAGATACGCAGTATTTT
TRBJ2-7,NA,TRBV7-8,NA,CASSSTKGFPYEQYF,TGTGCCAGCAGCTCAACAAAGGGGTTTCCCTACGAGCAGTACTTC
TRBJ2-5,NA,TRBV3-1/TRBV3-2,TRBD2,CASSRPLAGVQETQYF,TGTGCCAGCAGCCGCCCCTTAGCGGGGGTACAAGAGACCCAGTACTTC
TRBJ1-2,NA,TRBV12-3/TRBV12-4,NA,CASSPTVIYGYTF,TGTGCCAGCAGCCCTACAGTGATCTATGGCTACACCTTC
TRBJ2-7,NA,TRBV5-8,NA,CASSLGAHPRDEQYF,TGTGCCAGCAGCTTGGGCGCCCACCCGAGGGACGAGCAGTACTTC
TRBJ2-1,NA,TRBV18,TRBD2,CASSPIAGASNEQFF,TGTGCCAGCTCACCAATAGCGGGAGCGAGTAATGAGCAGTTCTTC
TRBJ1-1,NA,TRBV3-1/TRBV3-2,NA,CASSQDLYGNTEAFF,TGTGCCAGCAGCCAAGATCTTTACGGGAACACTGAAGCTTTCTTT
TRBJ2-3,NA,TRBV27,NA,CASSLYEGGRGDTQYF,TGTGCCAGCAGTTTATACGAGGGGGGGCGAGGAGATACGCAGTATTTT
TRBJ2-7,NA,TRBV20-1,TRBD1,CSAMTGNEQYF,TGCAGTGCCATGACAGGGAACGAGCAGTACTTC
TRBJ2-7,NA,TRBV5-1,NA,CASSLNAGTSYEQYF,TGCGCCAGCAGCTTGAACGCCGGGACTTCCTACGAGCAGTACTTC
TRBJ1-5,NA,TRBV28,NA,CASSLGQGYRQPQHF,TGTGCCAGCAGTTTGGGGCAGGGCTACAGACAGCCCCAGCATTTT
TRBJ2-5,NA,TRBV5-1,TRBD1,CASSLEDRVEETQYF,TGCGCCAGCAGCTTGGAAGACAGGGTAGAAGAGACCCAGTACTTC
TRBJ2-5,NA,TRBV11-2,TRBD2,CASSLGLAGGQETQYF,TGTGCCAGCAGTCTTGGACTAGCGGGGGGTCAAGAGACCCAGTACTTC
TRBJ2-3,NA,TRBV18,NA,CASSPYEGGQRDTQYF,TGTGCCAGCTCACCATACGAGGGGGGACAGAGGGATACGCAGTATTTT
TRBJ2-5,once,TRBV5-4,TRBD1,CASSLVAGGAQGKTQYF,TGTGCCAGCAGCTTGGTGGCAGGGGGCGCGCAAGGAAAGACCCAGTACTTC
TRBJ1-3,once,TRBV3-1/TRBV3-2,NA,CASSQDSGGAGGNTIYF,TGTGCCAGCAGCCAAGATAGTGGGGGCGCAGGTGGAAACACCATATATTTT
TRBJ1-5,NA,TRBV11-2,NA,CASSLGLLDIYSNQPQHF,TGTGCCAGCAGCTTAGGTCTCTTGGACATTTATAGCAATCAGCCCCAGCATTTT
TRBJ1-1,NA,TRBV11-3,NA,CASSLDSGGGTEAFF,TGTGCCAGCAGCTTAGATTCTGGGGGAGGTACTGAAGCTTTCTTT
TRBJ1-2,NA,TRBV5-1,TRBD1,CASSRSGQEDSGYTF,TGCGCCAGCAGCCGGTCGGGACAGGAAGACTCCGGCTACACCTTC
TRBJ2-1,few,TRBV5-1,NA,CASSLMGAFGNEQFF,TGCGCCAGCAGCTTGATGGGAGCATTTGGTAATGAGCAGTTCTTC
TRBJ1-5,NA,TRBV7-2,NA,CASSYGGGASQPQHF,TGTGCCAGCAGCTACGGAGGGGGGGCCAGTCAGCCCCAGCATTTT
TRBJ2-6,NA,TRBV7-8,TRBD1,CASSARDRALSGANVLTF,TGTGCCAGCAGCGCAAGGGACAGGGCCCTCTCTGGGGCCAACGTCCTGACTTTC
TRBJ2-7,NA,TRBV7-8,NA,CASSWQGSNDEQYF,TGTGCCAGCAGCTGGCAGGGGTCTAACGACGAGCAGTACTTC
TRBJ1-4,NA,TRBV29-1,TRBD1,CSVEETGGIYEKLFF,TGCAGCGTTGAAGAGACAGGGGGTATCTATGAAAAACTGTTTTTT
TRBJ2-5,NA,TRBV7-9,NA,CASSDQTGTRETQYF,TGTGCCAGCAGCGATCAAACAGGGACAAGGGAGACCCAGTACTTC
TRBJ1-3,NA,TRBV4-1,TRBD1,CASSQPDRLVNTIYF,TGCGCCAGCAGCCAGCCGGACAGGTTGGTAAACACCATATATTTT
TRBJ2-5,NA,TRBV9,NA,CASSRVPGQGRSYQETQYF,TGTGCCAGCAGCCGAGTCCCGGGACAAGGCCGTTCGTACCAAGAGACCCAGTACTTC
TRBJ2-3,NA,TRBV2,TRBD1,CASSRGQPSTDTQYF,TGTGCCAGCAGCAGGGGACAGCCTAGCACAGATACGCAGTATTTT
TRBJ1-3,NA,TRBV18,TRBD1,CASSPGTGSGNTIYF,TGTGCCAGCTCACCAGGGACAGGCTCTGGAAACACCATATATTTT
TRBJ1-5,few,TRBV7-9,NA,CASSLEGQRGNQPQHF,TGTGCCAGCAGCTTAGAAGGGCAGAGGGGCAATCAGCCCCAGCATTTT
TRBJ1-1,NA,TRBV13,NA,CASSEYRALNTEAFF,TGTGCCAGCAGCGAGTACAGAGCCCTGAACACTGAAGCTTTCTTT
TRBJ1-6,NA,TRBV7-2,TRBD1,CASSFSQLLGQGNSPLHF,TGTGCCAGCAGCTTTAGCCAGCTACTGGGACAGGGGAATTCACCCCTCCACTTT
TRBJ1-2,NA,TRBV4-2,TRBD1,CASSQALGTADGYTF,TGTGCCAGCAGCCAAGCACTGGGGACAGCGGATGGCTACACCTTC
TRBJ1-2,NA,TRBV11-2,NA,CASRSYTGTPPYGYTF,TGTGCCAGCAGATCGTATACAGGAACCCCACCTTATGGCTACACCTTC
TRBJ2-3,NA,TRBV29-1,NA,CSVEQGTDTQYF,TGCAGCGTTGAACAGGGCACAGATACGCAGTATTTT
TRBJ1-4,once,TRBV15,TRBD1,CATSGDRGVNEKLFF,TGTGCCACCAGCGGAGACAGGGGCGTAAATGAAAAACTGTTTTTT
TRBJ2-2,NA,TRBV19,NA,CASSIDLYTGELFF,TGTGCCAGTAGTATAGATCTCTACACCGGGGAGCTGTTTTTT